The clone carrying this TCR beta chain was seen just once. What it binds is not known. PCR primers comprised 60 Vbeta and 13 Jbeta primers. The repertoire was sequenced with immunoSEQ multiplex PCR; TCRdb's copy has only in-frame clones and lacks some. Here the sample spans 130,000 or so clones, around 69% being singletons. The record originates from a study of cytomegalovirus exposure and HLA in healthy donors. Study conclusions and caveats: V- and J-gene trimming of TCR beta was linked (in a later analysis) to a missense DCLRE1C variant. Per a prior analysis, the majority of TCR beta V segments were productive roughly 87% or roughly 30% of the time. Accurate prediction of HLA-A and HLA-B alleles (for most subjects) was reportedly achieved from TCR beta sequences.

The V and J ends lost 4 bases and 0 bases, in that order; junction bases with no gene match: 13. Per germline, CDR1 LNHNV and CDR2 YYDKDF (reference sequence). The CDR3 is made up of 18 amino acids. The chain joins TRBV15 to TRBJ2-7; TRBD2 matches at 9 bases. The sequence was collected from a woman in her thirties or forties in good health and CMV-seropositive. The specimen sequenced was PBMCs. CDR3 in amino acids: CATSTRSEAGGPSYEQYF. The CDR3 nucleotides read TGTGCCACCAGCACTCGGTCCGAAGCGGGAGGACCCTCCTACGAGCAGTACTTC.